Following are 31 T cell receptor beta chains from one sample sequenced in a study of blood T cell repertoires in COVID-19. The method was immunoSEQ multiplex PCR; TCRdb's version includes in-frame clones alone and lacks a portion of them. The sample lists some 150,000 clones, 86% occurring once. The sample comprised peripheral blood. The origin of the receptors is an older woman with acute or convalescent COVID-19.

The V and J genes are TRBV7-2 and TRBJ2-3; 7 bases map to TRBD1. The V gene end was trimmed by 1 base and the J gene end by 9 bases; junction bases not matched to a gene: 7. This CDR3 comprises 14 residues. The V gene's germline CDR1 is SGHTA and CDR2 FQGNSA. The CDR3 sequence: CASSLDFRGITQYF. The CDR3 DNA reads as TGTGCCAGCAGCTTAGATTTCAGGGGGATAACGCAGTATTTT.

The chain recombines TRBV3-1 (or the pseudogene TRBV3-2) with TRBJ1-5, with TRBD1 matching over 7 bases. The CDR3 totals 21 residues. CDR1 and CDR2 (germline): LGHDT, YNNKEL (reference sequence). Trimming took 0 bases from V and 0 from J; bases not matched to a gene: 17. The CDR3 DNA follows: TGTGCCAGCAGCCAAGACGAAAAGACAGGGCGCTTTCGGTATAGCAATCAGCCCCAGCATTTT. Protein sequence: CASSQDEKTGRFRYSNQPQHF.

The chain carries TRBV7-8 and TRBJ2-1; possible D gene TRBD1, 6 bases. Germline CDR1 SGHVS, CDR2 FQNEAQ. Trimming stripped 2 bases from V and 7 bases from J, with 9 bases between. The CDR3 spans 13 residues. The CDR3 nucleotides are TGTGCCAGCAGCTTACAGGGGTCGAATGAGCAGTTCTTC. This gives the protein CASSLQGSNEQFF.

As regards this clone: Other DNA sequences in this specimen translate into the identical CDR3. The chain couples TRBV5-1 to TRBJ1-1, with D uncertain. Trimming left V 2 bases short and J 1 base short, with 6 bases between. Germline V gene lookup returns CDR1 SGHRS and CDR2 YFSETQ. The CDR3 sequence is 13 residues long. The CDR3 DNA reads TGCGCCAGCAGCTTTAGTCGGAACACTGAAGCTTTCTTT. Its protein is CASSFSRNTEAFF.

This sequence joins TRBV7-9 and TRBJ1-4; 9 bases line up with TRBD1. Germline CDR1 SEHNR, CDR2 FQNEAQ (reference sequence). The CDR3 runs 15 residues. The V gene end was trimmed by 5 bases and the J gene end by 6 bases; junction bases not matched to a gene: 7. The CDR3 sequence: CASSGDREWDEKLFF. Here the CDR3 DNA reads TGTGCCAGCAGCGGGGACAGGGAATGGGATGAAAAACTGTTTTTT.

The chain uses TRBV6-5 and TRBJ1-2, with D hard to call. The CDR3 spans 13 residues. The V gene's germline CDR1 is MNHEY and CDR2 SVGAGI. CDR3 sequence (DNA): TGTGCTCGGTCCGGTGAGGAGAACTATGGCTACACCTTC. Amino acids: CARSGEENYGYTF.

This chain connects TRBV19 to TRBJ2-6, with 8 bases lining up with TRBD1. CDR3 length equals 18 residues. Germline V gene lookup returns CDR1 LNHDA and CDR2 SQIVND (reference sequence). V dropped 6 bases and J dropped 2; count of bases not matched to a gene: 12. CDR3 sequence reads: CASRQKPGQDPGANVLTF. CDR3 in DNA: TGTGCCAGTAGGCAAAAGCCGGGACAGGACCCTGGGGCCAACGTCCTGACTTTC.

This chain uses TRBV15 with TRBJ1-2; 7 positions match TRBD1. Germline V CDR1 and CDR2: LNHNV, YYDKDF (reference sequence). J lost 3 bases, V lost 1 base, and 5 bases had no gene match. This CDR3 is 15 amino acids long. Here the CDR3 reads CATSRGIDRDYGYTF. The CDR3 region has the DNA TGTGCCACCAGCAGAGGTATAGACAGGGACTATGGCTACACCTTC.

The V gene is TRBV6-5, the J gene TRBJ2-6, with D unresolved. Trimming left V 6 bases short and J 0 bases short, with 9 bases between. CDR1 is MNHEY, CDR2 SVGAGI, per germline. This CDR3 has 15 residues. The CDR3 coding sequence is TGTGCCAGCAGCCACCGGGTCTCTGGGGCCAACGTCCTGACTTTC. Residues: CASSHRVSGANVLTF.

The rearrangement links TRBV9 to TRBJ2-2; D gene ambiguous. Germline CDR1 SGDLS, CDR2 YYNGEE. The CDR3 length is 14 residues. Trimming removed 3 bases from V and 1 base from J, with 7 bases in between. The CDR3 is CASSAGRNTGELFF. The CDR3 DNA reads as TGTGCCAGCAGCGCTGGCAGGAACACCGGGGAGCTGTTTTTT.

The rearrangement uses TRBV6-5 and TRBJ1-1; TRBD1 is a possible D gene (6 bases). The CDR3 spans 14 residues. Trimming pared 2 bases from V and 1 base from J, leaving 8 bases between. Germline V gene sequence: CDR1 MNHEY, CDR2 SVGAGI. CDR3 sequence: CASSYKTGNTEAFF. The CDR3 coding sequence is TGTGCCAGCAGTTACAAGACAGGGAACACTGAAGCTTTCTTT.

This rearrangement joins TRBV5-1 to TRBJ2-3, with D perhaps TRBD1 (6 bases). The CDR3 extends over 12 amino acids. Germline loops: CDR1 SGHRS, CDR2 YFSETQ. V gave up 3 bases and J gave up 7 bases, with 9 bases separating them. The CDR3 region has the DNA TGCGCCAGCAGCTCGGACAGTCATACGCAGTATTTT. Translation: CASSSDSHTQYF.

This clone was seen many times. The gene calls are TRBV4-2 and TRBJ2-5; 7 bases agree with TRBD2. The CDR3 runs to 18 residues. Losses at the gene ends were 0 bases for V and 1 base for J; bases not matched to a gene: 11. The germline V gene encodes CDR1 LGHNA and CDR2 YNFKEQ. The CDR3 loop reads CASSQEYQSGATQETQYF. The CDR3 nucleotides are TGTGCCAGCAGCCAAGAGTATCAAAGCGGGGCCACCCAAGAGACCCAGTACTTC.

The rearrangement links TRBV9 to TRBJ1-1; possible D gene TRBD1, 5 bases. The germline V gene encodes CDR1 SGDLS and CDR2 YYNGEE. Between the trimmed V and J ends, which lost 3 bases and 1 base, there was a span of 13 bases. The CDR3 contains 15 residues. The DNA of the CDR3 is TGTGCCAGCAGCGGGACATTCGGGTCGAACACTGAAGCTTTCTTT. Protein product: CASSGTFGSNTEAFF.

This clone occurred once. The V call is TRBV19, the J call TRBJ1-4; D unresolved. With 1 base removed from V and 8 bases from J, the gap between germline ends came to 5 bases. Per the germline V gene, CDR1 is LNHDA and CDR2 is SQIVND (reference sequence). The CDR3 has 12 amino acids. CDR3 bases: TGTGCCAGTAGTATAGGGAGAGAAAAACTGTTTTTT. This sequence encodes CASSIGREKLFF.

This clone showed up just once. The V and J genes are TRBV7-2 and TRBJ1-1, with 9 bases fitting TRBD1. The CDR3 sequence is 15 residues long. The V segment lost 5 bases and the J segment 4 bases; nucleotides outside the gene matches: 8. The germline gives CDR1 SGHTA, CDR2 FQGNSA. CDR3 loop: CASSTPGTGITEAFF. In DNA form, the CDR3 reads TGTGCCAGCAGCACCCCCGGGACAGGGATCACTGAAGCTTTCTTT. Supplemented by reference TRBV7-2 and TRBJ1-1, the full variable domain reads GAGVSQSPSNKVTEKGKDVELRCDPISGHTALYWYRQSLGQGLEFLIYFQGNSAPDKSGLPSDRFSAERTGGSVSTLTIQRTQQEDSAVYLCASSTPGTGITEAFFGQGTRLTVV.

This clone showed up just once. DNA for the CDR3: TGTGCCTGGAGCTCCGGACAACCGGGCACAGATACGCAGTATTTT. It encodes CAWSSGQPGTDTQYF. V and J are TRBV30 and TRBJ2-3, with D perhaps TRBD1 (5 bases). The CDR3 spans 15 residues. V was clipped by 3 bases and J by 1 base, with 14 bases between them. Per germline, CDR1 GTSNPN and CDR2 SVGIG (reference sequence).

The chain links TRBV9 to TRBJ1-5; D may be TRBD1 (5 bases). V was clipped by 3 bases and J by 4 bases, with 8 bases between them. CDR1 and CDR2 from the germline V gene are SGDLS and YYNGEE. The CDR3 length is 13 residues. The CDR3 here is CASSGTTNQPQHF. The CDR3 bases are TGTGCCAGCAGCGGGACAACTAATCAGCCCCAGCATTTT.

This clone was detected once. The chain is built from TRBV5-8 and TRBJ2-3, with 9 bases matching TRBD2. Trimming cost V 2 bases and J 0 bases; bases outside gene matches: 10. The length of the CDR3 is 18 residues. Germline CDR1 reads SGHTS; CDR2 reads YDEGEE. DNA for the CDR3: TGTGCCAGCAGCTTCATTTCTAGCGGGGCCGCTAGCACAGATACGCAGTATTTT. It is translated as CASSFISSGAASTDTQYF.

This clone has only one observation. The V call is TRBV10-3, the J call TRBJ2-3; TRBD2 agrees at 9 bases. Germline V gene lookup returns CDR1 ENHRY and CDR2 SYGVKD. With V trimmed by 3 bases and J by 2 bases, 9 bases remained unmatched. This CDR3 is 17 amino acids long. CDR3: CAISDPPLAGVTDTQYF. CDR3 in DNA: TGTGCCATCAGTGACCCGCCATTAGCGGGGGTCACAGATACGCAGTATTTT.

The chain couples TRBV7-9 to TRBJ1-6; D is unclear. CDR1 and CDR2 (germline): SEHNR, FQNEAQ (reference sequence). Trimming pared 1 base from V and 9 bases from J, leaving 4 bases between. This CDR3 contains 12 residues. CDR3 in DNA: TGTGCCAGCAGCTTAGACTTTTCACCCCTCCACTTT. Amino acid sequence: CASSLDFSPLHF.

The genes are TRBV4-2 and TRBJ2-1, with D perhaps matching TRBD2 (7 bases). V gave up 1 base and J gave up 2 bases, with 9 bases separating them. The CDR3 runs 15 residues. Germline V gene data show CDR1 as LGHNA and CDR2 as YNFKEQ. The CDR3 protein is CASSQAGGTYNEQFF. The CDR3 DNA reads as TGTGCCAGCAGCCAAGCGGGGGGCACCTACAATGAGCAGTTCTTC.

The chain combines TRBV5-4 with TRBJ2-5; 8 bases match TRBD1. The CDR3 is 14 amino acids. The ends lost 4 bases at V and 7 bases at J; junction bases unmatched: 9. Germline CDR1 SGHNT, CDR2 YYREEE (reference sequence). CDR3 in amino acids: CASSREDRVGTQYF. The DNA for the CDR3 is TGTGCCAGCAGCCGCGAGGACAGGGTGGGGACCCAGTACTTC.

The chain joins TRBV6-6 to TRBJ2-1, with TRBD2 matching 8 bases. The CDR3 length is 14 residues. CDR1 and CDR2 (germline): MNHNY, SVGAGI (reference sequence). V gave up 4 bases and J gave up 6 bases; unmatched junction bases: 5. The DNA for the CDR3 is TGTGCCAGCAGTTTAGCGGGGAAGGGCAATGAGCAGTTCTTC. Translation gives CASSLAGKGNEQFF.

The chain employs TRBV3-1 (or the pseudogene TRBV3-2) and TRBJ2-7; 9 bases match TRBD1. V shed 0 bases, J shed 3 bases, and the junction held 6 bases outside the gene matches. Per the germline V gene, CDR1 is LGHDT and CDR2 is YNNKEL (reference sequence). The CDR3 runs 16 residues. In DNA, the CDR3 is TGTGCCAGCAGCCAAGAGGGGACAGGGCGCGTCTACGAGCAGTACTTC. Encoded protein: CASSQEGTGRVYEQYF.

Notes on this clone: Other DNA sequences in the same sample also yield this CDR3. The V call is TRBV9, the J call TRBJ2-7; the match to TRBD2 covers 7 bases. V lost 0 bases, J lost 2 bases, and 2 bases stayed unmatched. CDR1 and CDR2 from the germline V gene are SGDLS and YYNGEE. The CDR3 runs 14 residues. CDR3 loop: CASSVGGGTYEQYF. The CDR3, as DNA: TGTGCCAGCAGCGTAGGGGGGGGAACCTACGAGCAGTACTTC.

V and J are TRBV11-3 and TRBJ2-7, with 10 positions matching TRBD2. Per germline, CDR1 SGHNT and CDR2 YENEEA. The CDR3 is 16 residues long. V lost 0 bases and J lost 5; bases outside the gene matches: 7. The CDR3 loop reads CASSLDLSGGAHEQYF. CDR3 sequence (DNA): TGTGCCAGCAGCTTAGATTTAAGCGGGGGGGCCCACGAGCAGTACTTC.

The V call is TRBV3-1 (or the pseudogene TRBV3-2), the J call TRBJ2-3; D gene ambiguous. The CDR3 runs to 13 residues. The germline CDR1 and CDR2 sequences are LGHDT and YNNKEL (reference sequence). V lost 6 bases to trimming and J lost 0 bases, with 7 bases between them. The chain's CDR3 is CASRATSTDTQYF. CDR3 bases: TGTGCCAGCAGGGCGACTAGCACAGATACGCAGTATTTT.

The V call is TRBV5-5, the J call TRBJ1-3; the match to TRBD1 covers 7 bases. There are 16 residues in the CDR3. The ends lost 4 bases at V and 0 bases at J; junction bases unmatched: 7. Per the germline V gene, CDR1 is SGHKS and CDR2 is YYEKEE (reference sequence). CDR3: CASSRDSRNSGNTIYF. The CDR3 bases are TGTGCCAGCAGCCGGGACAGTCGCAACTCTGGAAACACCATATATTTT.

The CDR3 spells CASSSLITDTQYF. CDR3 DNA sequence: TGTGCCAGCAGTTCGCTAATCACAGATACGCAGTATTTT. The V gene is TRBV28, the J gene TRBJ2-3; no firm D call. The CDR3 sequence is 13 residues long. The germline CDR1 and CDR2 sequences are MDHEN and SYDVKM. V lost 4 bases, J lost 2 bases, and 7 bases lay in between.

The chain links TRBV11-3 to TRBJ1-3, with D possibly being TRBD1 (5 bases). The CDR3 is 15 amino acids. CDR1 and CDR2 (germline): SGHNT, YENEEA. Deletions cut 6 bases from V and 5 bases from J, with 17 bases between. This CDR3 is CASRAGPEQRNTIYF. The CDR3 nucleotides are TGTGCCAGCAGAGCGGGGCCTGAACAGAGAAACACCATATATTTT.